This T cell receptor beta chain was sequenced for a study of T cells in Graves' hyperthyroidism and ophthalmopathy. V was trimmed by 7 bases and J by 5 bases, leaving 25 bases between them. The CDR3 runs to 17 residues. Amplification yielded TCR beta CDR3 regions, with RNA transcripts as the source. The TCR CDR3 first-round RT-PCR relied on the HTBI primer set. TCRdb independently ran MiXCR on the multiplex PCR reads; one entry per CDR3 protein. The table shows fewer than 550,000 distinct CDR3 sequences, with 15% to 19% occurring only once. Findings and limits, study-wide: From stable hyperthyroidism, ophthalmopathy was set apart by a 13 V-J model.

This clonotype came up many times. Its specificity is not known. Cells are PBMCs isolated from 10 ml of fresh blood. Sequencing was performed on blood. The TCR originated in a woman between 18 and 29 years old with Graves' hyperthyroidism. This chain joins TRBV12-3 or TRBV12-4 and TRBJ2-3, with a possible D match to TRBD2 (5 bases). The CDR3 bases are TGTGCCAGCACCCCCAGCGGAGGTCTCGGGGTGGGAGATACGCAGTATTTT. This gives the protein CASTPSGGLGVGDTQYF.